Presented here are 15 T cell receptor beta chains from one specimen sequenced in a study of vaccination and CD4 T cells after COVID-19. Documented treatment: approximately 9-day PBMC culture with coronavirus spike peptide pools or control peptides (ViraFEST assay). Cultured CD4+ T-cell DNA underwent Oncomine TCR Beta short-read sequencing. TCRdb processed the PCR reads anew with MiXCR; each CDR3 protein has one entry. This table holds 7,500 to 10,000 distinct CDR3 sequences, 45% to 55% found once. Which antigens these TCRs recognize remains unknown. The specimen sequenced was CD4+ T cells from blood, cultured in vitro. The source of these receptors is a human donor who had recovered from COVID-19.

This clonotype was recorded a few times. The chain joins TRBV20-1 to TRBJ1-1, with D perhaps TRBD1 (6 bases). The germline CDR1 and CDR2 sequences are DFQATT and SNEGSKA (reference sequence). CDR3 length: 17 residues. Between the trimmed V and J ends, which lost 0 bases and 1 base, there was a span of 18 bases. The DNA of the CDR3 is TGCAGTGCTAGAGACCCCCTTGAGGGACATACGAACACTGAAGCTTTCTTT. Translation gives CSARDPLEGHTNTEAFF.

This clonotype was recorded a few times. This chain connects TRBV6-1 to TRBJ2-5; 13 bases align to TRBD2. Germline V gives CDR1 MNHNS, CDR2 SASEGT. V was clipped by 6 bases and J by 5 bases; unmatched bases: 9. CDR3 length: 16 amino acids. In DNA form, the CDR3 reads TGTGCCAGCAGAGACACTAGCGGGAGGGAATGGGAGACCCAGTACTTC. This gives the protein CASRDTSGREWETQYF.

This chain links TRBV27 with TRBJ2-1; no clear D. Per the germline V gene, CDR1 is MNHEY and CDR2 is SMNVEV (reference sequence). The CDR3 has 14 amino acids. The germline V and J ends were trimmed by 6 bases and 5 bases, with 14 bases remaining between them. CDR3 nucleotide sequence: TGTGCCAGCAGCTCTCTTGGCCTCCACAATGAGCAGTTCTTC. Translating it yields CASSSLGLHNEQFF.

V and J are TRBV20-1 and TRBJ2-7; the D gene is possibly TRBD1 (5 bases). The CDR3 has 12 amino acids. V was cut by 5 bases and J by 6 bases, with 14 bases left in between. Germline V CDR1 and CDR2: DFQATT, SNEGSKA (reference sequence). CDR3 in DNA: TGCAGTGCTGCCCCCCGACAGTTCGAGCAGTACTTC. Translated, it gives CSAAPRQFEQYF.

The V and J genes are TRBV4-1 and TRBJ2-7, with 8 bases identical to TRBD2. Germline V gene lookup returns CDR1 MGHRA and CDR2 YSYEKL. V shed 0 bases and J 2 bases; nucleotides not matched to a gene: 6. This CDR3 contains 16 residues. CDR3 nucleotide sequence: TGCGCCAGCAGCCAAGATCGGGAGGGCCCAACCTACGAGCAGTACTTC. Amino acid sequence: CASSQDREGPTYEQYF.

In nucleotides, the CDR3 is TGTGCCAGCAGCTTAGTTGACGGTAACACTGAAGCTTTCTTT. Its protein is CASSLVDGNTEAFF. The chain couples TRBV11-2 to TRBJ1-1; D is undetermined. The germline CDR1 and CDR2 sequences are SGHAT and FQNNGV. Trimming stripped 1 base from V and 2 bases from J, with 8 bases between. The CDR3 length is 14 residues.

This chain links TRBV6-1 with TRBJ1-3, with 11 positions matching TRBD1. The junction had 8 bases not matched to a gene; V was cut back by 6 bases and J by 4 bases. The CDR3 is 16 amino acids. The germline gives CDR1 MNHNS, CDR2 SASEGT. The CDR3 DNA is TGTGCCAGCAGCTTGGGACAGGGGGGACTCGGAAACACCATATATTTT. Its protein is CASSLGQGGLGNTIYF.

J is TRBJ1-1 and V is TRBV11-3; TRBD1 might be the D (5 bases). Germline V gives CDR1 SGHNT, CDR2 YENEEA. Trimming cost V 5 bases and J 1 base, with 8 bases left between them. This CDR3 is 13 amino acids long. The CDR3 nucleotides read TGTGCCAGCAGCCTCGACAGGAACACTGAAGCTTTCTTT. It codes for CASSLDRNTEAFF.

Only a few counts were recorded for this clonotype. The chain is built from TRBV20-1 and TRBJ2-3; TRBD2 matches at 10 bases. The CDR3 runs to 17 residues. V was clipped by 1 base and J by 0 bases; unmatched bases: 7. Looked up from germline, CDR1 is DFQATT and CDR2 is SNEGSKA (reference sequence). The CDR3 DNA follows: TGCAGTGCTAGAGTTGGTAGCGGGGGGTCTAGCACAGATACGCAGTATTTT. Its protein product is CSARVGSGGSSTDTQYF.

The rearrangement uses TRBV7-2 and TRBJ2-1; D not certain. With 5 bases removed from V and 6 bases from J, the gap between germline ends came to 11 bases. The CDR3 totals 13 residues. Germline CDR1 reads SGHTA; CDR2 reads FQGNSA. The CDR3 coding sequence is TGTGCCAGCAGCACCTACTTAGCCAATGAGCAGTTCTTC. It encodes CASSTYLANEQFF.

This clonotype has just a few counts. This rearrangement joins TRBV2 to TRBJ1-5, with a possible D match to TRBD1 (6 bases). The CDR3 runs to 15 residues. V was pared by 6 bases and J by 2 bases, with 14 bases between. Germline assignment: CDR1 SNHLY and CDR2 FYNNEI. CDR3 in DNA: TGTGCCAGCAGGACACAGGGCAACGGCAATCAGCCCCAGCATTTT. The encoded protein is CASRTQGNGNQPQHF.

The sample holds a few counts of this clonotype. The rearrangement links TRBV6-5 to TRBJ2-7, with 8 bases identical to TRBD1. CDR3 size: 16 residues. The V gene's germline CDR1 is MNHEY and CDR2 SVGAGI. The V and J ends lost 0 bases and 0 bases, in that order; junction bases with no gene match: 4. The CDR3 DNA reads TGTGCCAGCAGTTACTCCAGGGACAGGCACTCCTACGAGCAGTACTTC. Translated: CASSYSRDRHSYEQYF.

This clonotype has more than one count but fewer than ten. V and J are TRBV20-1 and TRBJ2-7; 7 positions agree with TRBD1. CDR1 DFQATT and CDR2 SNEGSKA come from the germline V gene (reference sequence). The CDR3 spans 15 residues. V shed 3 bases and J 0 bases; nucleotides not matched to a gene: 8. The CDR3 reads CSARYRGQISYEQYF. The DNA of the CDR3 is TGCAGTGCTAGGTATCGGGGACAGATCTCCTACGAGCAGTACTTC.

V is TRBV30 and J is TRBJ1-1; the match to TRBD1 covers 7 bases. Germline V CDR1 and CDR2: GTSNPN, SVGIG (reference sequence). V was pared by 4 bases and J by 1 base, with 6 bases of the junction left unmatched. This CDR3 spans 14 amino acids. The CDR3 here is CAWIPGQRNTEAFF. The CDR3 bases are TGTGCCTGGATCCCGGGACAGCGGAACACTGAAGCTTTCTTT. The full variable domain, completed using reference TRBV30 and TRBJ1-1, is SQTIHQWPATLVQPVGSPLSLECTVEGTSNPNLYWYRQAAGRGLQLLFYSVGIGQISSEVPQNLSASRPQDRQFILSSKKLLLSDSGFYLCAWIPGQRNTEAFFGQGTRLTVV.

The chain links TRBV6-1 to TRBJ2-5; TRBD2 matches at 10 bases. The CDR3 covers 15 residues. Germline CDR1 MNHNS, CDR2 SASEGT. Losses at the gene ends were 3 bases for V and 5 bases for J; bases not matched to a gene: 6. The CDR3 DNA reads as TGTGCCAGCAGTGAGAAACCTAGCGGGAGTGAGACCCAGTACTTC. The encoded protein is CASSEKPSGSETQYF.